The 21 T cell receptor beta chains in this list originate from one sample, sequenced in a study of blood T cell repertoires in COVID-19. Measured with immunoSEQ multiplex PCR; TCRdb has only the in-frame clones, and not every one. This sample carries 40,000 to 45,000 clones, 75% to 90% of them seen once, and the ten largest clones take about 22%. Sequenced material: peripheral blood. The receptors were sampled from a man aged 50 or older with active COVID-19.

The V gene is TRBV4-3, the J gene TRBJ1-4; possibly TRBD1 for D (5 bases). V shed 0 bases and J shed 7 bases, with 9 bases lying between them. The length of the CDR3 is 14 residues. CDR1 is LGHNA, CDR2 YSLEER, per germline. In nucleotides, the CDR3 is TGCGCCAGCAGCCAAGACAGGGCCGGTGAAAAACTGTTTTTT. Encoded protein: CASSQDRAGEKLFF.

The chain is built from TRBV5-1 and TRBJ1-1; D might be TRBD1 (6 bases). Deletions cut 4 bases from V and 4 bases from J, with 17 bases between. In germline, CDR1 is SGHRS, CDR2 YFSETQ. This CDR3 has 15 amino acids. CDR3 sequence: CASSPAGGGGTEAFF. The CDR3 DNA reads TGCGCCAGCAGCCCCGCGGGGGGAGGGGGCACTGAAGCTTTCTTT. Full variable domain (remainder filled in from reference TRBV5-1 and TRBJ1-1): KAGVTQTPRYLIKTRGQQVTLSCSPISGHRSVSWYQQTPGQGLQFLFEYFSETQRNKGNFPGRFSGRQFSNSRSEMNVSTLELGDSALYLCASSPAGGGGTEAFFGQGTRLTVV.

This rearrangement joins TRBV7-9 to TRBJ2-3; D might be TRBD1 (5 bases). This CDR3 has 14 residues. Germline lookup yields CDR1 SEHNR and CDR2 FQNEAQ (reference sequence). V was cut by 1 base and J by 5 bases, with 10 bases left in between. In DNA form, the CDR3 reads TGTGCCAGCAGCTTAGGGCCCCAGGGAGATACGCAGTATTTT. Translation: CASSLGPQGDTQYF.

The gene calls are TRBV29-1 and TRBJ1-2, with 7 nucleotides matching TRBD1. From germline, CDR1 is SQVTM and CDR2 ANQGSEA. There are 17 residues in the CDR3. V lost 0 bases, J lost 0 bases, and 10 bases stayed unmatched. In DNA form, the CDR3 reads TGCAGCGTTGAAGATTGGGACAGTCCGCATTCTAACTATGGCTACACCTTC. Translated: CSVEDWDSPHSNYGYTF.

This chain links TRBV6-5 with TRBJ1-5; D is uncertain. V was cut by 6 bases and J by 3 bases, with 9 bases left in between. This CDR3 is built from 13 residues. Per germline, CDR1 MNHEY and CDR2 SVGAGI. CDR3 nucleotides: TGTGCCAGCAGGGCATCCCTCAATCAGCCCCAGCATTTT. Residues: CASRASLNQPQHF.

This chain uses TRBV28 with TRBJ1-6, with 8 bases matching TRBD1. This CDR3 region has 14 residues. J was trimmed by 7 bases and V by 4 bases; bases with no gene match: 3. Germline V gene sequence: CDR1 MDHEN, CDR2 SYDVKM. DNA for the CDR3: TGTGCCAGCAGTTACGGACAGGGAAATTCACCCCTCCACTTT. Translating gives CASSYGQGNSPLHF.

This sequence joins TRBV25-1 and TRBJ2-1; 9 bases agree with TRBD2. CDR1 is MGHDK, CDR2 SYGVNS, per germline. Germline trimming cut 10 bases from V and 14 bases from J; bases unmatched to any gene: 9. CDR3 length: 11 residues. CDR3 sequence reads: CATAGGDREFF. The CDR3 DNA reads as TGTGCCACTGCGGGAGGGGACCGAGAGTTCTTC.

This clone was detected only once. This sequence joins TRBV4-1 and TRBJ2-3; tentative D call: TRBD2 (5 bases). Looked up from germline, CDR1 is MGHRA and CDR2 is YSYEKL. V was cut by 0 bases and J by 0 bases, with 10 bases left in between. This CDR3 contains 16 residues. The CDR3 DNA reads TGCGCCAGCAGCCAAGAGAGCGGCCTTAGCACAGATACGCAGTATTTT. Amino acid sequence: CASSQESGLSTDTQYF.

The chain carries TRBV23-1 and TRBJ2-2; 8 bases match TRBD1. TRBV23-1 is treated as an ORF (open reading frame) with a function not yet certain. The J segment lost 3 bases and the V segment lost 4 bases, leaving 7 bases of the junction unmatched. The length of the CDR3 is 16 residues. For the CDR3, the DNA is TGCGCCAGCAGTCCCCCGGCAGGGGGCGACACCGGGGAGCTGTTTTTT. It encodes CASSPPAGGDTGELFF.

V usage is TRBV3-1 (or the pseudogene TRBV3-2) and J usage is TRBJ1-1; no reliable D call. Germline CDR1 reads LGHDT; CDR2 reads YNNKEL (reference sequence). Trimming shortened V by 3 bases and J by 5 bases, and 10 bases separated the two germline ends. The CDR3 has 13 amino acids. As DNA, the CDR3 is TGTGCCAGCAGCCATGGCGGAGGGACTGAAGCTTTCTTT. Amino acid sequence: CASSHGGGTEAFF.

V gene TRBV3-1 (or the pseudogene TRBV3-2) combines with J gene TRBJ2-3; D is unclear. Germline V gene sequence: CDR1 LGHDT, CDR2 YNNKEL (reference sequence). The CDR3 has 13 residues. Deletions cut 4 bases from V and 4 bases from J, with 9 bases between. The CDR3 protein is CASSLPAADTQYF. CDR3 nucleotides: TGTGCCAGCAGCCTCCCGGCGGCAGATACGCAGTATTTT.

The rearrangement links TRBV7-7 to TRBJ2-2; 7 bases map to TRBD2. This CDR3 contains 15 residues. Germline trimming cut 3 bases from V and 3 bases from J; bases unmatched to any gene: 4. Germline CDR1 is SSHAT and CDR2 is FNYEAQ (reference sequence). This CDR3 reads CASSFGLGDTGELFF. Here the CDR3 DNA reads TGTGCCAGCAGCTTCGGACTAGGAGACACCGGGGAGCTGTTTTTT.

This chain links TRBV5-4 with TRBJ2-1, with a weak D call TRBD2 (6 bases). Germline lookup yields CDR1 SGHNT and CDR2 YYREEE (reference sequence). This CDR3 is built from 13 residues. V gave up 1 base and J gave up 7 bases, with 9 bases separating them. CDR3 in amino acids: CASSLLAANEQFF. CDR3 nucleotides: TGTGCCAGCAGCTTGTTAGCGGCGAATGAGCAGTTCTTC.

The rearrangement links TRBV18 to TRBJ2-1; 7 nucleotides match TRBD1. The germline V gene encodes CDR1 KGHSH and CDR2 LQKENI. This CDR3 has 16 residues. J lost 3 bases, V lost 3 bases, and 8 bases had no gene match. The CDR3 region has the DNA TGTGCCAGCTCACCTCTAACGACAGGGAACTACAATGAGCAGTTCTTC. This gives the protein CASSPLTTGNYNEQFF.

The chain recombines TRBV11-3 with TRBJ2-1; the D gene is possibly TRBD2 (6 bases). The CDR3 runs 14 residues. V was cut by 6 bases and J by 3 bases, with 12 bases left in between. In germline, CDR1 is SGHNT, CDR2 YENEEA. CDR3 amino acids: CASRKLAGYNEQFF. For the CDR3, the DNA is TGTGCCAGCAGAAAACTAGCAGGCTACAATGAGCAGTTCTTC.

This clone is a singleton in its sample. This chain connects TRBV19 to TRBJ2-2; 7 bases agree with TRBD2. CDR1 and CDR2 (germline): LNHDA, SQIVND (reference sequence). Trimming at V came to 7 bases and at J to 5 bases, leaving 10 bases not matched to a gene. This CDR3 spans 15 amino acids. CDR3 DNA: TGTGCCAGTATCGGGGGGAGACTGGCGACCGGGGAGCTGTTTTTT. The encoded protein is CASIGGRLATGELFF.

In its sample, this clone was seen a few times. The chain recombines TRBV25-1 with TRBJ2-7; 9 nucleotides agree with TRBD1. V dropped 6 bases and J dropped 5; count of bases not matched to a gene: 5. The germline CDR1 and CDR2 sequences are MGHDK and SYGVNS. There are 13 residues in the CDR3. DNA of the CDR3: TGTGCCAGCAGCCGGGACAGGGACCACGAGCAGTACTTC. Amino acid sequence: CASSRDRDHEQYF.

This chain joins TRBV19 and TRBJ2-5; D is possibly TRBD2 (6 bases). Germline V gives CDR1 LNHDA, CDR2 SQIVND (reference sequence). Trimming removed 3 bases from V and 2 bases from J, with 13 bases in between. This CDR3 comprises 15 residues. The CDR3 DNA sequence: TGTGCCAGTAGTATTATGTCAGGGAGGCAAGAGACCCAGTACTTC. Translation: CASSIMSGRQETQYF.

The J gene is TRBJ1-1, the V gene TRBV19; the match to TRBD1 covers 8 bases. The CDR3 totals 15 residues. Germline V lookup: CDR1 LNHDA, CDR2 SQIVND (reference sequence). Trimming at V came to 5 bases and at J to 1 base, leaving 6 bases not matched to a gene. The DNA of the CDR3 is TGTGCCAGTAGTGGGGGACAGGTCCCGAACACTGAAGCTTTCTTT. This sequence encodes CASSGGQVPNTEAFF. Full variable domain (rest looked up from reference TRBV19 and TRBJ1-1): DGGITQSPKYLFRKEGQNVTLSCEQNLNHDAMYWYRQDPGQGLRLIYYSQIVNDFQKGDIAEGYSVSREKKESFPLTVTSAQKNPTAFYLCASSGGQVPNTEAFFGQGTRLTVV.

DNA of the CDR3: TGCGCCAGCAGCGGTTCGGGCCAAGAGACCCAGTACTTC. Amino acids: CASSGSGQETQYF. J is TRBJ2-5 and V is TRBV5-1; D uncertain. Per germline, CDR1 SGHRS and CDR2 YFSETQ. CDR3 length: 13 residues. V was clipped by 4 bases and J by 1 base, with 8 bases between them. The full variable domain, completed using reference TRBV5-1 and TRBJ2-5, is KAGVTQTPRYLIKTRGQQVTLSCSPISGHRSVSWYQQTPGQGLQFLFEYFSETQRNKGNFPGRFSGRQFSNSRSEMNVSTLELGDSALYLCASSGSGQETQYFGPGTRLLVL.

The chain recombines TRBV6-4 with TRBJ2-1; 9 bases map to TRBD2. The germline V gene encodes CDR1 MRHNA and CDR2 SNTAGT. V lost 11 bases to trimming and J lost 6 bases; unmatched junction nucleotides: 14. The CDR3 contains 15 residues. The CDR3 loop is CAGERASGKSNEQFF. The CDR3, as DNA: TGTGCCGGGGAACGGGCTAGCGGGAAATCCAATGAGCAGTTCTTC.